This is a list of T cell receptor beta chains from one sample in a study of blood T cells in healthy people across ages. TCRdb re-analysed the 5' RACE reads in MiXCR, keeping a single row per CDR3 protein. The table has approximately 850,000 distinct CDR3 sequences, roughly 44% seen once. The sample was blood. These receptors were collected from a man in his 60s in good health. Both conserved end residues are part of each CDR3.

v_call	j_call	cdr3_aa
TRBV25-1	TRBJ1-4	CASRPPVVEKLFF
TRBV20-1	TRBJ1-5	CSALKTGNQPQHF
TRBV7-2	TRBJ2-1	CASSPSTGVFEQFF
TRBV14	TRBJ2-7	CASSLPGRGAYEQYF
TRBV6-2/TRBV6-3	TRBJ2-5	CASRPWTGGHQETQYF
TRBV9	TRBJ2-7	CASSVGSRDYEQYF
TRBV6-5	TRBJ1-5	CASSYGRGGQVWSNQPQHF
TRBV7-2	TRBJ2-7	CASSSAPSGGWYF
TRBV20-1	TRBJ2-3	CSAIDRRMEDTQYF
TRBV4-1	TRBJ2-1	CASSQDVRGARQFF
TRBV6-6	TRBJ2-7	CASSYAPAGERSEQYF
TRBV12-3/TRBV12-4	TRBJ2-6	CASKPGLAGGFGANVLTF
TRBV11-2	TRBJ2-2	CASSFGSMDGPRTGGELFF
TRBV12-5	TRBJ2-3	CASGLGRGGDTQYF
TRBV28	TRBJ2-7	CASSTLFKEQYF
TRBV7-9	TRBJ2-1	CASSLRGPSYNEQFF
TRBV30	TRBJ1-2	CASETRQGGGYGYTF
TRBV11-2	TRBJ2-6	CARSFRLGDLSGANVLTF
TRBV20-1	TRBJ2-7	CSAEGGTSSYEQYF
TRBV10-2	TRBJ2-2	CASSGGVYASNTGELFF
TRBV3-1	TRBJ2-7	CASSQPGGLQYF
TRBV19	TRBJ1-6	CASSTPGNSPLHF
TRBV10-2	TRBJ1-2	CASSEEGLYGYTF
TRBV4-1	TRBJ2-1	CASSPGVGASYNEQFF
TRBV2	TRBJ2-4	CASSPILQGDIQYF
TRBV20-1	TRBJ1-5	CIATRMATNQPQHF
TRBV20-1	TRBJ2-3	CSARHRTRVTDTQYF
TRBV7-3	TRBJ2-1	CASSRSAAGSLNEQFF
TRBV12-3/TRBV12-4	TRBJ1-1	CASQTRGGARAFF
TRBV5-1	-	CASSAPGQGSNEQYF